The rows below give T cell receptor beta chains drawn from one sample of a study of blood T cell repertoires in COVID-19. Data came from immunoSEQ multiplex PCR; TCRdb stores just in-frame clones and leaves some out. The data show a few hundred thousand clones, 86% seen once. Sequenced sample: peripheral blood. The receptors come from a woman in her twenties or thirties with active or convalescent COVID-19. CDR3s include the opening cysteine and the closing phenylalanine or tryptophan. The D gene is left open where the match is weak. Clone size, where shown, is once, few, many, or a class for clones that have expanded.

clone size: once
J gene: TRBJ1-5
D gene: -
V gene: TRBV10-3
CDR3 protein: CATAPQGPSNQPQHF
CDR3 DNA: TGTGCCACTGCTCCTCAGGGGCCTAGCAATCAGCCCCAGCATTTT

clone size: -
J gene: TRBJ1-4
D gene: -
V gene: TRBV9
CDR3 protein: CASSTQGKSNEKLFF
CDR3 DNA: TGTGCCAGCAGCACACAGGGAAAATCTAATGAAAAACTGTTTTTT

clone size: -
J gene: TRBJ2-7
D gene: -
V gene: TRBV24-1
CDR3 protein: CATGGAGRLAYEQYF
CDR3 DNA: TGTGCCACCGGGGGGGCGGGAAGGCTTGCGTACGAGCAGTACTTC

clone size: -
J gene: TRBJ2-2
D gene: -
V gene: TRBV4-1
CDR3 protein: CASSQVGVTGELFF
CDR3 DNA: TGCGCCAGCAGCCAAGTAGGAGTTACCGGGGAGCTGTTTTTT

clone size: once
J gene: TRBJ2-2
D gene: -
V gene: TRBV12-3/TRBV12-4
CDR3 protein: CASSFGFTGELFF
CDR3 DNA: TGTGCCAGCAGTTTCGGTTTCACCGGGGAGCTGTTTTTT

clone size: -
J gene: TRBJ1-3
D gene: -
V gene: TRBV7-2
CDR3 protein: CASSPRGSTGNTIYF
CDR3 DNA: TGTGCCAGCAGCCCCAGGGGTAGCACTGGAAACACCATATATTTT

clone size: -
J gene: TRBJ2-4
D gene: TRBD1
V gene: TRBV5-6
CDR3 protein: CASSRDRGYDIQYF
CDR3 DNA: TGTGCCAGCAGCCGAGACAGGGGCTACGACATTCAGTACTTC

clone size: few
J gene: TRBJ1-2
D gene: -
V gene: TRBV5-4
CDR3 protein: CASSLTGRSQYGYTF
CDR3 DNA: TGTGCCAGCAGCTTGACAGGGAGAAGCCAATATGGCTACACCTTC

clone size: -
J gene: TRBJ2-3
D gene: TRBD2
V gene: TRBV5-1
CDR3 protein: CASSLAGGRTDTQYF
CDR3 DNA: TGCGCCAGCAGCTTAGCGGGGGGGCGCACAGATACGCAGTATTTT

clone size: -
J gene: TRBJ2-7
D gene: TRBD1
V gene: TRBV7-2
CDR3 protein: CASSLAQGTGGEQYF
CDR3 DNA: TGTGCCAGCAGCTTAGCACAGGGGACCGGCGGGGAGCAGTACTTC

clone size: -
J gene: TRBJ2-5
D gene: TRBD2
V gene: TRBV2
CDR3 protein: CASSFLAVQETQYF
CDR3 DNA: TGTGCCAGCAGTTTCCTAGCGGTACAAGAGACCCAGTACTTC

clone size: -
J gene: TRBJ2-1
D gene: -
V gene: TRBV19
CDR3 protein: CASSIGGGRSSSYNEQFF
CDR3 DNA: TGTGCCAGTAGTATAGGGGGGGGCAGGTCCAGCTCCTACAATGAGCAGTTCTTC

clone size: -
J gene: TRBJ1-2
D gene: -
V gene: TRBV2
CDR3 protein: CASSEGLGGYTF
CDR3 DNA: TGTGCCAGCAGTGAGGGGCTGGGTGGCTACACCTTC

clone size: -
J gene: TRBJ2-2
D gene: TRBD2
V gene: TRBV28
CDR3 protein: CAAREANTGELFF
CDR3 DNA: TGTGCCGCCCGGGAGGCGAACACCGGGGAGCTGTTTTTT